This TCR beta chain was obtained from a study of T-cell memory formation after mild COVID-19. TCRdb re-derived calls from the 5' RACE reads in MiXCR, one entry per CDR3 protein. The sample has 300,000 to 400,000 distinct CDR3 sequences; 25% to 30% are singletons. This sequence originates from an adult woman who had mild COVID-19 (a few samples of this study predate the infection). Cell type and time point are not known. Sequencing was carried out using PBMCs or a T cell subset sorted from them (not recorded which).

The CDR3: CSARDPSGGTDTQYF. DNA for the CDR3: TGCAGTGCTAGAGATCCTAGCGGGGGCACAGATACGCAGTATTTT. The rearrangement links TRBV20-1 to TRBJ2-3, with 9 bases matching TRBD2. V lost 0 bases to trimming and J lost 1 base; unmatched junction nucleotides: 2. The germline V gene encodes CDR1 DFQATT and CDR2 SNEGSKA (reference sequence). This CDR3 region has 15 residues.